Below are 4 T cell receptor beta chains sequenced from a single sample in a study of identifying expanded T cells in peripheral blood. Sequencing used immunoSEQ multiplex PCR; TCRdb keeps in-frame clones, though not all of them. Of about 78,000 clones in the sample, 70% to 90% were seen once. The sequencing sample was made of blood. These TCRs come from a person aged 18-69 years in good health.

The CDR3 region has the DNA TGTGCCAGCAGCTTAACGTGGAGCTCCTACAATGAGCAGTTCTTC. The encoded protein is CASSLTWSSYNEQFF. This chain joins TRBV7-3 and TRBJ2-1; no reliable D call. The germline V gene encodes CDR1 SGHTA and CDR2 FQGTGA. The CDR3 covers 15 residues. The germline V and J ends were trimmed by 0 bases and 0 bases, with 6 bases remaining between them.

The chain carries TRBV7-6 and TRBJ2-3; TRBD1 matches at 8 bases. The CDR3 has 16 amino acids. The germline CDR1 and CDR2 sequences are SGHVS and FNYEAQ. V lost 1 base and J lost 1; bases outside the gene matches: 4. The DNA of the CDR3 is TGTGCCAGCAGCTTAGTCCAGGGGGCTGGCACAGATACGCAGTATTTT. This gives the protein CASSLVQGAGTDTQYF.

J is TRBJ1-6 and V is TRBV5-1; D uncertain. Germline loops: CDR1 SGHRS, CDR2 YFSETQ. V was clipped by 0 bases and J by 9 bases, with 7 bases between them. The CDR3 spans 13 residues. The CDR3 DNA follows: TGCGCCAGCAGCTTGGATCAGGTTTCACCCCTCCACTTT. This encodes CASSLDQVSPLHF. The full variable domain, in which reference TRBV5-1 and TRBJ1-6 provide the parts outside the CDR3, is KAGVTQTPRYLIKTRGQQVTLSCSPISGHRSVSWYQQTPGQGLQFLFEYFSETQRNKGNFPGRFSGRQFSNSRSEMNVSTLELGDSALYLCASSLDQVSPLHFGNGTRLTVT.

This clone was seen more than once but under ten times. The chain recombines TRBV19 with TRBJ2-5, with TRBD2 identical over 11 bases. The germline V gene encodes CDR1 LNHDA and CDR2 SQIVND (reference sequence). Trimming took 6 bases from V and 4 from J; bases not matched to a gene: 7. CDR3 size: 15 residues. The CDR3 sequence: CASSPTSGVRETQYF. The CDR3 coding sequence is TGTGCCAGTAGCCCGACTAGCGGGGTTCGAGAGACCCAGTACTTC. Full variable domain (remainder filled in from reference TRBV19 and TRBJ2-5): DGGITQSPKYLFRKEGQNVTLSCEQNLNHDAMYWYRQDPGQGLRLIYYSQIVNDFQKGDIAEGYSVSREKKESFPLTVTSAQKNPTAFYLCASSPTSGVRETQYFGPGTRLLVL.